The 7 T cell receptor beta chains given below trace back to one sample, sequenced in a study of blood T cell repertoires in COVID-19. Libraries were prepared by immunoSEQ multiplex PCR; TCRdb keeps only in-frame clonotypes and omits some of them. There are about 330,000 clones in the sample; around 87% occur only once, and approximately 5.3% lies in the top ten. Input material: PBMCs or T cells enriched from blood (not recorded which). The source is a woman aged 30 to 39 who had recovered from COVID-19.

The chain has TRBV24-1 and TRBJ2-1; 14 nucleotides match TRBD2. Trimming cost V 9 bases and J 6 bases; bases outside gene matches: 9. The CDR3 extends over 16 amino acids. CDR1 and CDR2 (germline): KGHDR, SFDVKD. The CDR3 loop reads CATGGLAGAPGNEQFF. The CDR3 nucleotides are TGTGCCACCGGGGGACTAGCGGGGGCCCCAGGCAATGAGCAGTTCTTC.

On this clone itself: This may stem from a read error, because a much larger clone lies one nucleotide away. The J gene is TRBJ2-7, the V gene TRBV5-6; tentative D call: TRBD1 (6 bases). The V gene's germline CDR1 is SGHDT and CDR2 YYEEEE. The CDR3 has 13 residues. V lost 1 base, J lost 2 bases, and 7 bases lay in between. CDR3 amino acids: CASSLTGPYEQYF. CDR3 bases: TGTGCCAGCAGCTTGACAGGGCCCTACGAGCAGTACTTC.

For this clone: This sample also contains other DNA sequences that code for the same CDR3. The CDR3 spells CASSPETGLNTEAFF. As DNA, the CDR3 is TGTGCCAGCTCACCGGAGACAGGCTTGAACACTGAAGCTTTCTTT. The chain is built from TRBV18 and TRBJ1-1; possible D gene TRBD1, 6 bases. V lost 3 bases, J lost 0 bases, and 11 bases lay in between. This CDR3 region has 15 residues. The V gene's germline CDR1 is KGHSH and CDR2 LQKENI.

In DNA form, the CDR3 reads TGTGCCAGTAGTGCCACTCCCGGGACTACGGAGACCCAGTACTTC. Residues: CASSATPGTTETQYF. The chain carries TRBV19 and TRBJ2-5; TRBD2 matches at 7 bases. Trimming took 5 bases from V and 5 from J; bases not matched to a gene: 11. Per germline, CDR1 LNHDA and CDR2 SQIVND (reference sequence). The CDR3 loop spans 15 amino acids.

Concerning this clone itself: This sample includes further DNA sequences coding for the same CDR3. V is TRBV19 and J is TRBJ2-2; D is unclear. Trimming shortened V by 1 base and J by 0 bases, and 3 bases separated the two germline ends. The CDR3 covers 14 residues. The germline V gene has CDR1 LNHDA and CDR2 SQIVND (reference sequence). Here the CDR3 reads CASSIAANTGELFF. The DNA for the CDR3 is TGTGCCAGTAGTATAGCAGCGAACACCGGGGAGCTGTTTTTT.

This sequence joins TRBV11-2 and TRBJ1-2; D is unresolved. CDR3 length: 14 residues. V shed 0 bases and J shed 2 bases, with 7 bases lying between them. Germline CDR1 is SGHAT and CDR2 is FQNNGV. CDR3 nucleotide sequence: TGTGCCAGCAGCTTAGACCGGCGGAACTATGGCTACACCTTC. It codes for CASSLDRRNYGYTF.

This clone showed up just a few times. The V gene is TRBV7-2, the J gene TRBJ1-1, with D maybe TRBD1 (5 bases). CDR3 size: 15 residues. The germline V gene encodes CDR1 SGHTA and CDR2 FQGNSA. V dropped 0 bases and J dropped 3 bases, with 11 bases sitting between them. DNA of the CDR3: TGTGCCAGCAGCTTAGCGGAGGGGTGGGACACTGAAGCTTTCTTT. Its translation: CASSLAEGWDTEAFF. The full variable domain, with the rest looked up from reference TRBV7-2 and TRBJ1-1, is GAGVSQSPSNKVTEKGKDVELRCDPISGHTALYWYRQSLGQGLEFLIYFQGNSAPDKSGLPSDRFSAERTGGSVSTLTIQRTQQEDSAVYLCASSLAEGWDTEAFFGQGTRLTVV.